This TCR beta chain was sequenced during a study of cytomegalovirus exposure and HLA in healthy donors. General observations from the study: Presence/absence analyses took donor sequencing depth as roughly uniform. Because they were indistinguishable, some V segments, including TRBV6-2 and TRBV6-3, were excluded. TCR beta sequences numbering some 17,000 were associated with HLA alleles at 0.05 false discovery rate in a later analysis.

V was pared by 0 bases and J by 6 bases, with 10 bases of the junction left unmatched. The V gene's germline CDR1 is GTSNPN and CDR2 SVGIG (reference sequence). The CDR3 has 16 residues. Primers for the PCR totalled 60 Vbeta and 13 Jbeta. Libraries were prepared by immunoSEQ multiplex PCR; TCRdb keeps only in-frame clonotypes and omits some of them. The sample lists about 110,000 clones, roughly 70% occurring once. Remarks on this clone: Its antigen is still unknown.

Sequenced material: PBMCs. The chain combines TRBV30 with TRBJ2-1; 8 nucleotides line up with TRBD1. The sequence was collected from a middle-aged woman in good health and CMV-seropositive. The CDR3 here is CAWSVDSGQGLNEQFF. CDR3 DNA: TGTGCCTGGAGTGTAGATTCAGGACAGGGCCTCAATGAGCAGTTCTTC.